Following are 17 T cell receptor beta chains from one sample sequenced in a study of cytomegalovirus exposure and HLA in healthy donors. Profiled with immunoSEQ multiplex PCR; TCRdb holds only in-frame clones, not every one. The table lists tens of thousands of clones, more than 80% of them singletons. The sample was PBMCs. The source is a woman younger than 30 in good health and CMV-seronegative.

The chain uses TRBV5-8 and TRBJ1-2; a weak D match, TRBD1 (5 bases). From germline, CDR1 is SGHTS and CDR2 YDEGEE. Trimming stripped 0 bases from V and 8 bases from J, with 11 bases between. This CDR3 spans 13 amino acids. CDR3 loop: CASSLAPGYGYTF. The CDR3 coding sequence is TGTGCCAGCAGCTTGGCCCCAGGGTACGGCTACACCTTC.

The V and J genes are TRBV2 and TRBJ2-3; 14 nucleotides agree with TRBD2. The germline gives CDR1 SNHLY, CDR2 FYNNEI. The CDR3 extends over 15 amino acids. Trimming cost V 5 bases and J 5 bases; bases outside gene matches: 3. The CDR3 DNA reads as TGTGCCAGCAGTAAGGGACTAGCGGGGGTAGATACGCAGTATTTT. It specifies CASSKGLAGVDTQYF.

This clone was picked up one time. The genes are TRBV4-1 and TRBJ1-5, with 7 bases lining up with TRBD1. Germline trimming cut 4 bases from V and 4 bases from J; bases unmatched to any gene: 16. The CDR3 sequence is 18 residues long. Germline-derived CDR1 and CDR2 are MGHRA and YSYEKL. The CDR3 DNA sequence: TGCGCCAGCAGCCTAACGTCGTCGTGGACAGGTCATAATCAGCCCCAGCATTTT. The encoded protein is CASSLTSSWTGHNQPQHF.

This chain joins TRBV29-1 and TRBJ2-1; the match to TRBD1 covers 7 bases. The CDR3 is 13 residues long. Germline CDR1 is SQVTM and CDR2 is ANQGSEA. V shed 5 bases, J shed 6 bases, and the junction held 7 bases outside the gene matches. The CDR3 region is CSVPGQKFNEQFF. CDR3 nucleotide sequence: TGCAGCGTTCCGGGACAGAAATTCAATGAGCAGTTCTTC.

V and J are TRBV7-9 and TRBJ1-4; the match to TRBD1 covers 8 bases. With 4 bases clipped from V and 5 bases from J, the junction kept 18 bases outside the gene matches. Germline assignment: CDR1 SEHNR and CDR2 FQNEAQ (reference sequence). This CDR3 has 19 residues. The CDR3 is CASSYLRSGTGGGNEKLFF. The CDR3 DNA follows: TGTGCCAGCAGCTATCTGCGTTCCGGGACAGGCGGGGGAAATGAAAAACTGTTTTTT.

The chain combines TRBV6-1 with TRBJ1-2; tentative D call: TRBD1 (5 bases). From germline, CDR1 is MNHNS and CDR2 SASEGT. V lost 10 bases and J lost 2, with 17 bases in between. There are 14 residues in the CDR3. The DNA of the CDR3 is TGTGCCACATACCTATTAGACAGAAACTATGGCTACACCTTC. Its protein product is CATYLLDRNYGYTF.

This chain links TRBV5-4 with TRBJ1-2; D is unresolved. V lost 1 base to trimming and J lost 4 bases, with 8 bases between them. Germline loops: CDR1 SGHNT, CDR2 YYREEE (reference sequence). The CDR3 has 13 residues. Here the CDR3 DNA reads TGTGCCAGCAGCTTGATCCCGGTCTATGGCTACACCTTC. Translating gives CASSLIPVYGYTF.

This chain uses TRBV6-1 with TRBJ1-1, with D possibly being TRBD1 (5 bases). This CDR3 region has 13 residues. The V end was cut by 6 bases, the J end by 3 bases, with 11 bases between. In germline, CDR1 is MNHNS, CDR2 SASEGT. The CDR3 DNA follows: TGTGCCAGCAGGGGGGGAGGACACACTGAAGCTTTCTTT. Translation gives CASRGGGHTEAFF.

This chain connects TRBV4-3 to TRBJ2-5; 10 bases match TRBD2. Trimming took 1 base from V and 5 from J; bases not matched to a gene: 7. The CDR3 has 16 residues. The germline V gene has CDR1 LGHNA and CDR2 YSLEER. The CDR3, as DNA: TGCGCCAGCAGCCAAGCCCGCCTAGCGGGAGTGGAGACCCAGTACTTC. This sequence encodes CASSQARLAGVETQYF.

This clone was seen just once. The chain joins TRBV5-6 to TRBJ1-3; a possible D gene is TRBD1 (6 bases). Germline V gene lookup returns CDR1 SGHDT and CDR2 YYEEEE. Trimming stripped 2 bases from V and 1 base from J, with 19 bases between. This CDR3 comprises 18 residues. CDR3 bases: TGTGCCAGCAGCTTCCATCCAAGTGGACAGCGATCTGGAAACACCATATATTTT. It codes for CASSFHPSGQRSGNTIYF.

The chain combines TRBV10-3 with TRBJ2-1; 13 positions agree with TRBD2. The CDR3 consists of 16 residues. J was trimmed by 12 bases and V by 9 bases; bases with no gene match: 17. The germline CDR1 and CDR2 sequences are ENHRY and SYGVKD. The CDR3 loop is CAIRTSGGVGTLGQFF. For the CDR3, the DNA is TGTGCCATAAGGACTAGCGGGGGCGTAGGAACACTAGGGCAGTTCTTC.

The chain combines TRBV11-3 with TRBJ1-2; 7 bases map to TRBD1. After removal of 3 bases from V and 0 bases from J, the junction contained 4 bases not matched to a gene. This CDR3 contains 15 residues. The germline V gene has CDR1 SGHNT and CDR2 YENEEA. CDR3 loop: CASSLGTDSNYGYTF. CDR3 in DNA: TGTGCCAGCAGCTTGGGGACAGATTCTAACTATGGCTACACCTTC.

In this sample, this clone turned up a few times. The chain links TRBV7-3 to TRBJ1-2; 7 positions match TRBD1. Germline V gene sequence: CDR1 SGHTA, CDR2 FQGTGA. The V gene end was trimmed by 1 base and the J gene end by 12 bases; junction bases not matched to a gene: 8. The CDR3 is 13 residues long. The CDR3 is CASSLNGQGDHTF. The CDR3 region has the DNA TGTGCCAGCAGCTTAAATGGCCAGGGGGATCACACCTTC.

The chain employs TRBV13 and TRBJ2-2; D is unresolved. Between the trimmed V and J ends, which lost 4 bases and 7 bases, there was a span of 7 bases. Germline V gives CDR1 PRHDT, CDR2 FYEKMQ (reference sequence). The CDR3 covers 12 residues. CDR3 residues: CASSSSGGELFF. Here the CDR3 DNA reads TGTGCCAGCAGCTCCTCGGGCGGGGAGCTGTTTTTT.

A few counts support this clone. This chain connects TRBV6-4 to TRBJ2-5; 9 bases match TRBD2. Germline V gene lookup returns CDR1 MRHNA and CDR2 SNTAGT. Losses at the gene ends were 0 bases for V and 1 base for J; bases not matched to a gene: 3. CDR3 length: 16 amino acids. The chain's CDR3 is CASSDSPAGGQETQYF. The CDR3 DNA reads as TGTGCCAGCAGTGACTCGCCAGCGGGGGGCCAAGAGACCCAGTACTTC.

The chain recombines TRBV6-5 with TRBJ1-1; D is possibly TRBD1 (6 bases). The CDR3 contains 14 residues. V was trimmed by 4 bases and J by 3 bases, leaving 12 bases between them. The V gene's germline CDR1 is MNHEY and CDR2 SVGAGI. DNA for the CDR3: TGTGCCAGCAGTTCTCTCAGGGGATACACTGAAGCTTTCTTT. Encoded protein: CASSSLRGYTEAFF.

The V and J genes are TRBV9 and TRBJ2-3, with a tentative D call TRBD2 (5 bases). From germline, CDR1 is SGDLS and CDR2 YYNGEE. The CDR3 has 16 amino acids. V lost 5 bases, J lost 4 bases, and 20 bases lay in between. DNA for the CDR3: TGTGCCAGCAGTGGTGAAAATAGGAGGAGCTCAGATACGCAGTATTTT. Encoded protein: CASSGENRRSSDTQYF. Looking up the rest from reference TRBV9 and TRBJ2-3 gives the full variable domain: DSGVTQTPKHLITATGQRVTLRCSPRSGDLSVYWYQQSLDQGLQFLIQYYNGEERAKGNILERFSAQQFPDLHSELNLSSLELGDSALYFCASSGENRRSSDTQYFGPGTRLTVL.